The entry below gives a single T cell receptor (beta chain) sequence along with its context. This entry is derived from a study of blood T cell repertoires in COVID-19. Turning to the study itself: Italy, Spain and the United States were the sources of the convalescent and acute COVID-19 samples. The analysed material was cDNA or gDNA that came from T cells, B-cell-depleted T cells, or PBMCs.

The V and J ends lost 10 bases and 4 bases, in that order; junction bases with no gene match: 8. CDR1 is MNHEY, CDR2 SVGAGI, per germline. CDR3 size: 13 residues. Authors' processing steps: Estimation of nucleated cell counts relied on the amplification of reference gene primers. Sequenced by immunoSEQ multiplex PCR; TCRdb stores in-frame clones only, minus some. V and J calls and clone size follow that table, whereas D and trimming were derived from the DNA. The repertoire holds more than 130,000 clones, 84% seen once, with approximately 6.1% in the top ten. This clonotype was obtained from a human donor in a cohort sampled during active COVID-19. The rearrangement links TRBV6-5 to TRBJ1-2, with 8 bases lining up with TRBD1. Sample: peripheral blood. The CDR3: CATARTGSYGYTF. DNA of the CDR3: TGTGCCACCGCCAGGACAGGGAGCTATGGCTACACCTTC.